One sample yielded the 17 T cell receptor beta chains listed below, sequenced in a study of OX40 agonist ivuxolimab in advanced cancers. Clones were sequenced by immunoSEQ multiplex PCR, and TCRdb holds only the in-frame ones, with some missing. The sample has 65,000 to 80,000 clones, roughly 80% seen once. The input for sequencing was CD4+ or CD8+ T cells sorted from blood, taken in a trial of the OX40 agonist ivuxolimab. The origin of the receptors is an adult with an advanced solid tumor such as melanoma, head and neck, liver or kidney cancer.

This chain links TRBV28 with TRBJ2-2; 8 bases match TRBD1. There are 15 residues in the CDR3. Trimming took 5 bases from V and 4 from J; bases not matched to a gene: 6. The germline V gene has CDR1 MDHEN and CDR2 SYDVKM. The CDR3, as DNA: TGTGCCAGCAGTAGTACAGGGGGACTCACCGGGGAGCTGTTTTTT. Protein: CASSSTGGLTGELFF.

V is TRBV5-1 and J is TRBJ2-3, with 12 bases that match TRBD2. Losses at the gene ends were 3 bases for V and 2 bases for J; bases not matched to a gene: 10. The CDR3 runs 18 residues. Germline V CDR1 and CDR2: SGHRS, YFSETQ. The CDR3 coding sequence is TGCGCCAGCAGCTATCAAGGACTAGCGGGGACCACCACAGATACGCAGTATTTT. Translated: CASSYQGLAGTTTDTQYF.

The chain employs TRBV18 and TRBJ2-7, with D perhaps TRBD2 (6 bases). CDR1 is KGHSH, CDR2 LQKENI, per germline. Between the trimmed V and J ends, which lost 6 bases and 3 bases, there was a span of 18 bases. This CDR3 spans 15 amino acids. Here the CDR3 DNA reads TGTGCCAGCTCCCAACAGGATATTAGCGGCTACGAGCAGTACTTC. This gives the protein CASSQQDISGYEQYF.

The chain carries TRBV30 and TRBJ2-2, with D possibly matching TRBD2 (6 bases). The V gene lost 3 bases and the J gene lost 11 bases, with 22 bases spanning the gap. From germline, CDR1 is GTSNPN and CDR2 SVGIG (reference sequence). The CDR3 has 15 amino acids. The DNA for the CDR3 is TGTGCCTGGAGCCGAGCCGGGATAGGGAGGCCTGAGCTGTTTTTT. As protein: CAWSRAGIGRPELFF.

The rearrangement uses TRBV7-3 and TRBJ1-1; TRBD1 is a possible D gene (6 bases). The V gene's germline CDR1 is SGHTA and CDR2 FQGTGA. The V gene lost 2 bases and the J gene lost 13 bases, with 17 bases spanning the gap. The CDR3 is made up of 13 amino acids. CDR3 coding DNA: TGTGCCAGCAGCTTAGATGAGGGACACACTATTTTCTTT. Its protein is CASSLDEGHTIFF. Combining the CDR3 with reference TRBV7-3 and TRBJ1-1 gives the whole variable domain GAGVSQTPSNKVTEKGKYVELRCDPISGHTALYWYRQSLGQGPEFLIYFQGTGAADDSGLPNDRFFAVRPEGSVSTLKIQRTERGDSAVYLCASSLDEGHTIFFGQGTRLTVV.

V usage is TRBV6-5 and J usage is TRBJ2-7; the match to TRBD1 covers 7 bases. The length of the CDR3 is 13 residues. Germline V lookup: CDR1 MNHEY, CDR2 SVGAGI. The junction had 9 bases not matched to a gene; V was cut back by 10 bases and J by 3 bases. CDR3 DNA: TGTGCCACCTCCGGGACAGTAGGCTACGAGCAGTACTTC. It specifies CATSGTVGYEQYF.

This chain connects TRBV5-8 to TRBJ1-1, with D possibly being TRBD1 (5 bases). Germline CDR1 reads SGHTS; CDR2 reads YDEGEE. The V and J ends lost 0 bases and 6 bases respectively, with 15 bases between them. The CDR3 is 15 residues long. This CDR3 reads CASSLAGSGRSEAFF. CDR3 sequence (DNA): TGTGCCAGCAGCTTGGCCGGGTCAGGGAGGTCTGAAGCTTTCTTT.

In this sample, this clone turned up once. The chain links TRBV2 to TRBJ2-5; a possible D gene is TRBD2 (6 bases). The CDR3 totals 11 residues. Germline CDR1 is SNHLY and CDR2 is FYNNEI. V lost 3 bases and J lost 9, with 8 bases in between. CDR3: CASSDREAQYF. In DNA form, the CDR3 reads TGTGCCAGCAGTGACAGGGAGGCCCAGTACTTC.

This clone was recorded only once. The chain has TRBV6-1 and TRBJ2-1, with 7 positions matching TRBD1. The junction had 10 bases not matched to a gene; V was cut back by 0 bases and J by 8 bases. CDR3 length: 16 residues. Germline V gives CDR1 MNHNS, CDR2 SASEGT. The DNA for the CDR3 is TGTGCCAGCAGTGAAGCGGTAGGGGGCGCTTTCTATGAGCAGTTCTTC. It translates to CASSEAVGGAFYEQFF.

This clone appeared a single time. The chain uses TRBV6-6 and TRBJ2-7; 11 bases match TRBD2. Looked up from germline, CDR1 is MNHNY and CDR2 is SVGAGI (reference sequence). With V trimmed by 4 bases and J by 7 bases, 6 bases remained unmatched. The CDR3 runs 14 residues. For the CDR3, the DNA is TGTGCCAGCAGTTTGACTAGCGGGGTTCGGGAGCAGTACGTC. Translation: CASSLTSGVREQYV.

V gene TRBV7-6 combines with J gene TRBJ2-1; 8 bases agree with TRBD2. The CDR3 extends over 17 amino acids. Trimming removed 5 bases from V and 2 bases from J; junction bases left unmatched: 11. The germline V gene has CDR1 SGHVS and CDR2 FNYEAQ. CDR3 sequence reads: CASSQAPQAGAYNEQFF. The CDR3, as DNA: TGTGCCAGCAGCCAGGCCCCCCAAGCGGGAGCCTACAATGAGCAGTTCTTC.

This clone was seen once. V and J are TRBV4-1 and TRBJ2-5, with 8 bases that match TRBD2. The V segment lost 0 bases and the J segment 5 bases; nucleotides outside the gene matches: 20. Germline assignment: CDR1 MGHRA and CDR2 YSYEKL. The length of the CDR3 is 20 residues. The CDR3 is CASSQDRPSSGRVFKETQYF. In DNA form, the CDR3 reads TGCGCCAGCAGCCAAGATCGCCCTTCATCCGGGAGGGTATTTAAGGAGACCCAGTACTTC.

V gene TRBV5-4 combines with J gene TRBJ1-5; 11 nucleotides agree with TRBD1. J was trimmed by 4 bases and V by 4 bases; bases with no gene match: 4. Germline-derived CDR1 and CDR2 are SGHNT and YYREEE (reference sequence). This CDR3 spans 15 amino acids. The CDR3 region is CASSPGTGGNQPQHF. CDR3 sequence (DNA): TGTGCCAGCAGCCCTGGGACAGGGGGGAATCAGCCCCAGCATTTT.

The chain combines TRBV28 with TRBJ2-3; TRBD2 aligns across 8 bases. The CDR3 is 18 residues long. V shed 3 bases and J 0 bases; nucleotides not matched to a gene: 11. CDR1 and CDR2 from the germline V gene are MDHEN and SYDVKM. The CDR3 loop reads CASSLSPGLGTSTDTQYF. In nucleotides, the CDR3 is TGTGCCAGCAGTTTGTCGCCGGGACTAGGGACTAGCACAGATACGCAGTATTTT. Full variable domain (remainder filled in from reference TRBV28 and TRBJ2-3): DVKVTQSSRYLVKRTGEKVFLECVQDMDHENMFWYRQDPGLGLRLIYFSYDVKMKEKGDIPEGYSVSREKKERFSLILESASTNQTSMYLCASSLSPGLGTSTDTQYFGPGTRLTVL.

The chain carries TRBV6-5 and TRBJ2-3; 7 bases are a match to TRBD2. V was clipped by 6 bases and J by 3 bases; unmatched bases: 3. In germline, CDR1 is MNHEY, CDR2 SVGAGI. The CDR3 is 13 residues long. The CDR3 here is CASRRGTTDTQYF. CDR3 DNA: TGTGCCAGCAGGCGGGGGACTACAGATACGCAGTATTTT.

The chain combines TRBV19 with TRBJ2-6, with D maybe TRBD2 (6 bases). The CDR3 sequence is 17 residues long. V lost 7 bases and J 0 bases, leaving 16 bases between the germline ends. Per germline, CDR1 LNHDA and CDR2 SQIVND (reference sequence). The CDR3 spells CASTPGGGSSGANVLTF. CDR3 DNA sequence: TGTGCCAGTACGCCTGGAGGAGGGAGCTCTGGGGCCAACGTCCTGACTTTC.

The chain joins TRBV19 to TRBJ1-6, with D uncertain. There are 14 residues in the CDR3. With 8 bases removed from V and 7 bases from J, the gap between germline ends came to 15 bases. Per germline, CDR1 LNHDA and CDR2 SQIVND (reference sequence). CDR3 region: CASAEENGNSPLHF. In nucleotides, the CDR3 is TGTGCCAGTGCCGAGGAAAATGGGAATTCACCCCTCCACTTT.